This T cell receptor (beta chain) derives from a study of OX40 agonist ivuxolimab in advanced cancers. Whole-study results and caveats: Patients who responded partially at 0.1-3.0 mg/kg showed clonal expansion ranking among the lowest. At doses 0.1 to 3.0 mg/kg, CD4+ and CD8+ clones expanded.

Note on this clone: Antigen: not known. Other nucleotide sequences from this sample produce the same CDR3.

TCRdb keeps only in-frame clones here, not all; method: immunoSEQ multiplex PCR. This table holds some 39,000 clones, approximately 90% found once. V trimming: 3 bases; J trimming: 2 bases; junction bases outside the gene matches: 0. Germline V gene data show CDR1 as SGDLS and CDR2 as YYNGEE. The length of the CDR3 is 13 residues. V is TRBV9 and J is TRBJ2-7; 9 bases match TRBD1. The origin of this receptor is an adult with an advanced solid tumor such as melanoma, head and neck, liver or kidney cancer. Sample: CD4+ or CD8+ T cells sorted from blood, taken in a trial of the OX40 agonist ivuxolimab. CDR3 in amino acids: CASSGQGAYEQYF. CDR3 nucleotide sequence: TGTGCCAGCAGCGGACAGGGGGCCTACGAGCAGTACTTC.